What follows are 19 T cell receptor beta chains derived from one specimen sequenced in a study of blood T cell repertoires in COVID-19. Sequenced by immunoSEQ multiplex PCR; TCRdb stores in-frame clones only, minus some. This sample has nearly 250,000 clones, with 90% found just once. The sample was PBMCs or T cells enriched from blood (not recorded which). The receptor set was obtained from a man aged 45-60 years who had been exposed to COVID-19.

CDR3 nucleotide sequence: TGTGCCAGCAGCCGAGACTATCAGCCCCAGCATTTT. Translating gives CASSRDYQPQHF. The rearrangement joins TRBV7-9 to TRBJ1-5; D gene unclear. This CDR3 is 12 amino acids long. From germline, CDR1 is SEHNR and CDR2 FQNEAQ (reference sequence). V gave up 5 bases and J gave up 5 bases, with 7 bases separating them. The variable domain in full, with the rest retrieved from reference TRBV7-9 and TRBJ1-5, is DTGVSQNPRHKITKRGQNVTFRCDPISEHNRLYWYRQTLGQGPEFLTYFQNEAQLEKSRLLSDRFSAERPKGSFSTLEIQRTEQGDSAMYLCASSRDYQPQHFGDGTRLSIL.

V gene TRBV10-3 combines with J gene TRBJ2-1, with 9 bases lining up with TRBD1. The V gene's germline CDR1 is ENHRY and CDR2 SYGVKD. CDR3 length: 13 residues. V was clipped by 6 bases and J by 6 bases; unmatched bases: 3. Here the CDR3 DNA reads TGTGCCATCAGCCGGGACAGGGTCAATGAGCAGTTCTTC. Translated, it gives CAISRDRVNEQFF.

This sequence joins TRBV5-1 and TRBJ2-2, with 16 bases lining up with TRBD2. The CDR3 runs 19 residues. V lost 4 bases and J lost 1; bases outside the gene matches: 7. Per the germline V gene, CDR1 is SGHRS and CDR2 is YFSETQ. The CDR3 DNA reads as TGCGCCAGCAGCCGAGCCGGGACTAGCGGGGGGGAGAACACCGGGGAGCTGTTTTTT. It yields the protein CASSRAGTSGGENTGELFF. The full variable domain, in which reference TRBV5-1 and TRBJ2-2 provide the parts outside the CDR3, is KAGVTQTPRYLIKTRGQQVTLSCSPISGHRSVSWYQQTPGQGLQFLFEYFSETQRNKGNFPGRFSGRQFSNSRSEMNVSTLELGDSALYLCASSRAGTSGGENTGELFFGEGSRLTVL.

This clone was picked up one time. CDR3 nucleotides: TGCGCCAGCAGCTTAACTTCGACAGGGAGCAATTCACCCCTCCACTTT. This encodes CASSLTSTGSNSPLHF. The chain links TRBV4-1 to TRBJ1-6; 7 nucleotides line up with TRBD1. Germline CDR1 reads MGHRA; CDR2 reads YSYEKL. With 5 bases clipped from V and 7 bases from J, the junction kept 11 bases outside the gene matches. The CDR3 covers 16 residues.

The chain employs TRBV7-3 and TRBJ2-3, with 11 bases aligning to TRBD2. The J segment lost 3 bases and the V segment lost 5 bases, leaving 13 bases of the junction unmatched. CDR1 and CDR2 (germline): SGHTA, FQGTGA. The CDR3 is 18 residues long. CDR3 in DNA: TGTGCCAGCAGCCCGTACACCATGGCTAGCGGGGGGACAGATACGCAGTATTTT. This sequence encodes CASSPYTMASGGTDTQYF. Together with reference TRBV7-3 and TRBJ2-3, the CDR3 gives the full variable domain: GAGVSQTPSNKVTEKGKYVELRCDPISGHTALYWYRQSLGQGPEFLIYFQGTGAADDSGLPNDRFFAVRPEGSVSTLKIQRTERGDSAVYLCASSPYTMASGGTDTQYFGPGTRLTVL.

This sequence joins TRBV19 and TRBJ2-7, with a weak D call TRBD2 (6 bases). Trimming took off 5 bases at V and 11 bases at J, with 10 bases between the two ends. There are 10 residues in the CDR3. Germline CDR1 and CDR2: LNHDA and SQIVND (reference sequence). The CDR3 region is CASSSSGEYF. CDR3 DNA sequence: TGTGCCAGTAGTTCGTCGGGGGAGTACTTC. The whole variable domain, remainder taken from reference TRBV19 and TRBJ2-7, is DGGITQSPKYLFRKEGQNVTLSCEQNLNHDAMYWYRQDPGQGLRLIYYSQIVNDFQKGDIAEGYSVSREKKESFPLTVTSAQKNPTAFYLCASSSSGEYFGPGTRLTVT.

This clone was detected only once. The genes are TRBV6-5 and TRBJ1-2, with a weak D call TRBD1 (6 bases). V was trimmed by 6 bases and J by 4 bases, leaving 18 bases between them. Germline lookup yields CDR1 MNHEY and CDR2 SVGAGI. The CDR3 loop spans 15 amino acids. CDR3 bases: TGTGCCAGCAGGTACCCGGGACATTCGGTCTATGGCTACACCTTC. Protein product: CASRYPGHSVYGYTF.

V gene TRBV29-1 combines with J gene TRBJ1-1; TRBD1 agrees at 8 bases. The V segment lost 7 bases and the J segment 1 base; nucleotides outside the gene matches: 5. The germline gives CDR1 SQVTM, CDR2 ANQGSEA. CDR3 length equals 13 residues. The CDR3 region is CSAAGGPNTEAFF. The CDR3 nucleotides read TGCAGCGCTGCAGGGGGCCCGAACACTGAAGCTTTCTTT.

V gene TRBV24-1 combines with J gene TRBJ1-2, with 12 bases lining up with TRBD1. V was pared by 1 base and J by 2 bases, with 4 bases of the junction left unmatched. The germline V gene has CDR1 KGHDR and CDR2 SFDVKD. This CDR3 contains 17 residues. CDR3 sequence (DNA): TGTGCCACCAGTGATTTTGGGGGGACAGGGGGCAACTATGGCTACACCTTC. This gives the protein CATSDFGGTGGNYGYTF.

The chain couples TRBV11-1 to TRBJ1-1; D unclear. The CDR3 covers 12 residues. Germline V gives CDR1 SGHAT, CDR2 FQDESV (reference sequence). Deletions cut 1 base from V and 5 bases from J, with 5 bases between. The CDR3 loop reads CASSLEYTEAFF. CDR3 in DNA: TGTGCCAGCAGCTTAGAATATACTGAAGCTTTCTTT. Full variable domain (rest looked up from reference TRBV11-1 and TRBJ1-1): EAEVAQSPRYKITEKSQAVAFWCDPISGHATLYWYRQILGQGPELLVQFQDESVVDDSQLPKDRFSAERLKGVDSTLKIQPAELGDSAMYLCASSLEYTEAFFGQGTRLTVV.

The rearrangement uses TRBV7-3 and TRBJ1-4; 9 bases match TRBD1. The CDR3 sequence is 19 residues long. V shed 5 bases, J shed 4 bases, and the junction held 17 bases outside the gene matches. Per the germline V gene, CDR1 is SGHTA and CDR2 is FQGTGA. This chain's CDR3 is CASSRPGQGSIWLNEKLFF. CDR3 DNA sequence: TGTGCCAGCAGCCGCCCCGGACAGGGGAGTATATGGCTTAATGAAAAACTGTTTTTT. The full variable domain, its missing parts supplied by reference TRBV7-3 and TRBJ1-4, is GAGVSQTPSNKVTEKGKYVELRCDPISGHTALYWYRQSLGQGPEFLIYFQGTGAADDSGLPNDRFFAVRPEGSVSTLKIQRTERGDSAVYLCASSRPGQGSIWLNEKLFFGSGTQLSVL.

J is TRBJ2-3 and V is TRBV27; TRBD2 aligns across 10 bases. Germline assignment: CDR1 MNHEY and CDR2 SMNVEV (reference sequence). J gave up 0 bases and V 4 bases, and 4 bases lay outside the gene matches. The CDR3 has 16 amino acids. The CDR3 here is CASSWVSGRSTDTQYF. CDR3 nucleotide sequence: TGTGCCAGCAGTTGGGTTAGCGGGAGGAGCACAGATACGCAGTATTTT.

This clone is a singleton in its sample. The J gene is TRBJ1-2, the V gene TRBV27; D uncertain. This CDR3 comprises 16 residues. The V gene lost 9 bases and the J gene lost 1 base, with 21 bases spanning the gap. Germline-derived CDR1 and CDR2 are MNHEY and SMNVEV (reference sequence). The CDR3 spells CASSNFGLLGNYGYTF. The CDR3 coding sequence is TGTGCCAGTTCGAACTTCGGACTGCTCGGTAACTATGGCTACACCTTC.

This clone appeared a few times. The chain is built from TRBV5-1 and TRBJ1-2; D remains ambiguous. CDR3 size: 14 residues. V shed 0 bases and J shed 8 bases, with 14 bases lying between them. CDR1 is SGHRS and CDR2 is YFSETQ in the germline V gene. The DNA of the CDR3 is TGCGCCAGCAGCTTGGACGGAGGGTTTCAAGGCTACACCTTC. Translation gives CASSLDGGFQGYTF.

This sequence joins TRBV2 and TRBJ1-3; D unclear. This CDR3 is 14 amino acids long. Germline values: CDR1 SNHLY, CDR2 FYNNEI. V was pared by 6 bases and J by 2 bases, with 11 bases between. The CDR3 spells CASSRNGAGNTIYF. The CDR3 DNA is TGTGCCAGCAGCCGGAACGGGGCTGGAAACACCATATATTTT. The entire variable domain, with the rest obtained from reference TRBV2 and TRBJ1-3, is as follows: EPEVTQTPSHQVTQMGQEVILRCVPISNHLYFYWYRQILGQKVEFLVSFYNNEISEKSEIFDDQFSVERPDGSNFTLKIRSTKLEDSAMYFCASSRNGAGNTIYFGEGSWLTVV.

The chain employs TRBV5-6 and TRBJ2-7; D gene uncertain. Germline CDR1 and CDR2: SGHDT and YYEEEE. The CDR3 length is 13 residues. V was trimmed by 0 bases and J by 3 bases, leaving 7 bases between them. DNA for the CDR3: TGTGCCAGCAGCTTGGGACATCTCTACGAGCAGTACTTC. Translation gives CASSLGHLYEQYF. The full variable domain, completed using reference TRBV5-6 and TRBJ2-7, is DAGVTQSPTHLIKTRGQQVTLRCSPKSGHDTVSWYQQALGQGPQFIFQYYEEEERQRGNFPDRFSGHQFPNYSSELNVNALLLGDSALYLCASSLGHLYEQYFGPGTRLTVT.

This chain uses TRBV7-9 with TRBJ2-4; no reliable D call. Germline V gene lookup returns CDR1 SEHNR and CDR2 FQNEAQ (reference sequence). Deletions cut 6 bases from V and 3 bases from J, with 12 bases between. The CDR3 loop spans 14 amino acids. The CDR3 bases are TGTGCCAGCAGGCGCTTGCAAGACAAAAACATTCAGTACTTC. Amino acid sequence: CASRRLQDKNIQYF. Supplemented by reference TRBV7-9 and TRBJ2-4, the full variable domain reads DTGVSQNPRHKITKRGQNVTFRCDPISEHNRLYWYRQTLGQGPEFLTYFQNEAQLEKSRLLSDRFSAERPKGSFSTLEIQRTEQGDSAMYLCASRRLQDKNIQYFGAGTRLSVL.

The chain carries TRBV2 and TRBJ1-2; D is uncertain. Germline V gene sequence: CDR1 SNHLY, CDR2 FYNNEI. Trimming removed 7 bases from V and 7 bases from J, with 13 bases in between. This CDR3 contains 12 residues. DNA of the CDR3: TGTGCCAGCAAGGCGGATAGTTCTGGCTACACCTTC. Protein: CASKADSSGYTF.

The J gene is TRBJ2-5, the V gene TRBV14, with D possibly being TRBD1 (5 bases). This CDR3 is built from 13 residues. The germline gives CDR1 SGHDN, CDR2 FVKESK. Trimming removed 11 bases from V and 2 bases from J, with 15 bases in between. Here the CDR3 reads CASQRGRQETQYF. The DNA of the CDR3 is TGTGCCTCGCAAAGGGGCCGACAAGAGACCCAGTACTTC.